This is a list of T cell receptor beta chains from one sample in a study of T cells in Graves' hyperthyroidism and ophthalmopathy. TCRdb ran MiXCR on the multiplex PCR reads and lists one entry per CDR3 protein. The profile shows some 300,000 distinct CDR3 sequences, about 14% of them singletons. Sequences were obtained from blood. These receptors all come from a woman in her thirties with Graves' hyperthyroidism that later progressed to Graves' ophthalmopathy. The CDR3 runs from the conserved cysteine through the conserved F or W. The D gene is left open where the match is weak. The size of a clone is reported for some rows only, either as once, few or many, or as a class for expanded clones.

v_gene	j_gene	abundance	d_gene	CDR3nt	CDR3aa
TRBV9	TRBJ1-1	NA	NA	TGTGCCAGCAGCCCTCTAGGGGCTGAAGCTTTCTTT	CASSPLGAEAFF
TRBV6-2/TRBV6-3	TRBJ1-5	many	NA	TGTGCCAGCAGATCACTGGACAGAGATAATCAGCCCCAGCATTTT	CASRSLDRDNQPQHF
TRBV20-1	TRBJ2-5	NA	NA	TGCAGTTGGGGCGGTTTAGAGACCCAGTACTTC	CSWGGLETQYF
TRBV29-1	TRBJ2-7	many	NA	TGCAGCGTTGTGGGTGGTGCCTACGAGCAGTACTTC	CSVVGGAYEQYF
TRBV19	TRBJ2-1	NA	NA	TGTGCCAGTGGGGTCTCCTACAATGAGCAGTTCTTC	CASGVSYNEQFF
TRBV12-3/TRBV12-4	TRBJ1-5	many	NA	TGTGCCAGCAGTAGAGTTAGCAATCAGCCCCAGCATTTT	CASSRVSNQPQHF
TRBV7-3	TRBJ1-1	NA	NA	TGTGCCAGCAGCTTCTTAAGGGACACTGAAGCTTTCTTT	CASSFLRDTEAFF
TRBV6-1	TRBJ2-2	NA	NA	TGTGCCAGCAGGGGGGGTATCAGAAACACCGGGGAGCTGTTTTTT	CASRGGIRNTGELFF
TRBV28	TRBJ2-5	NA	NA	TGTGCCAGCAGTATATGGACAGCAAAAGAGACCAAATACTTC	CASSIWTAKETKYF
TRBV7-2	TRBJ2-3	many	TRBD2	TGTGCCAGCAGCATACTAGCGGGAGACACAGATACGCAGTATTTT	CASSILAGDTDTQYF
TRBV30	TRBJ2-4	many	NA	TGTGCCTGGGAGCCTGGGGACGACATTCAGTACTTC	CAWEPGDDIQYF
TRBV6-2/TRBV6-3	TRBJ2-7	NA	TRBD2	TGTGCCAGCAGTGGACTCCTAGCGGGGTCCTACGAGCAGTACTTC	CASSGLLAGSYEQYF
TRBV27	TRBJ2-1	few	TRBD2	TGTGCCAGCAATCCACTAGCGGGAGGGCCGAGCTCCTACAATGAGCAGTTCTTC	CASNPLAGGPSSYNEQFF
TRBV5-1	TRBJ1-2	many	NA	TGCGCCAGCAGCCTCGGACAACATGGGTACACCTTC	CASSLGQHGYTF
TRBV6-5	TRBJ2-1	many	TRBD2	TGTGCCAGCAGTTACTCCCTAGCGGGGTCGCAGAATGAGCAGTTCTTC	CASSYSLAGSQNEQFF
TRBV18	TRBJ2-7	few	TRBD2	TGTGCCAGCTCAAAGGGACTAGCGGGAGATTTCTCCGAGCAGTACTTC	CASSKGLAGDFSEQYF
TRBV6-1	TRBJ2-7	many	NA	TGTGCCAGCACACACGGGAGTCCGTATGAGCAGTACTTC	CASTHGSPYEQYF
TRBV6-2/TRBV6-3	TRBJ2-2	many	NA	TGTGCCAGCAGTTACAGGCCCGACCGGGAGCTGTTTTTT	CASSYRPDRELFF
TRBV28	TRBJ2-3	many	NA	TGTGCCAGCAGTTCCCCACTCAACCCAGCCACAGATACGCAGTATTTT	CASSSPLNPATDTQYF
TRBV9	TRBJ2-7	few	TRBD2	TGTGCCAGCAGCGTACAAATGACTAGCGTCTACGAGCAGTACTTC	CASSVQMTSVYEQYF
TRBV19	TRBJ2-2	many	NA	TGTGCCAGTAGTATAGATCGTAACACCGGGGAGCTGTTTTTT	CASSIDRNTGELFF
TRBV10-3	TRBJ2-5	many	NA	TGTGCCATCAACCCCGAGCGGCAAGAGACCCAGTACTTC	CAINPERQETQYF
TRBV3-1	TRBJ2-3	many	TRBD2	TGTGCCAGCAGCGGCTTGCGGGGGGCGACAGATACGCAGTATTTT	CASSGLRGATDTQYF
TRBV5-1	TRBJ2-2	NA	NA	TGCGCCAGCAGCTTGGTAGAGTCGGCCACCGGGGAGCTGTTTTTT	CASSLVESATGELFF
TRBV11-3	TRBJ2-1	few	NA	TGTGCCAGCAGACCCACTAGTGCAGAATACAATGAGCAGTTCTTC	CASRPTSAEYNEQFF
TRBV6-6	TRBJ1-1	many	NA	TGTGCCAGCAGTTACAATACAGTAGAGGTGGACACTGAAGCTTTCTTT	CASSYNTVEVDTEAFF
TRBV7-2	TRBJ2-1	many	TRBD2	TGTGCCAGCAGCCCTCGGGAGGGACTTGAAAATGAGCAGTTCTTC	CASSPREGLENEQFF
TRBV7-8	TRBJ1-3	many	TRBD1	TGTGCCAGCAGTCGAAACACAGGGGCTGGAAACACCATATATTTT	CASSRNTGAGNTIYF
TRBV27	TRBJ1-5	many	NA	TGTGCCAGCAGTTCAGGGGCGAATCAGCCCCAGCATTTT	CASSSGANQPQHF
TRBV19	TRBJ2-1	few	NA	TGTGCCAGTAGGATAGCGGCGTCCTACAATGAGCAGTTCTTC	CASRIAASYNEQFF
TRBV15	TRBJ2-1	many	NA	TGTGCCACCAGCAGAAATGACAATGAGCAGTTCTTC	CATSRNDNEQFF
TRBV13	TRBJ2-7	few	NA	TGTGCCAGCAGCCAACCCTGGGGGGCGGGAGAAGGCGAGCAGTACTTC	CASSQPWGAGEGEQYF
TRBV12-3/TRBV12-4	TRBJ2-5	NA	TRBD2	TGTGCCAGCAGTCTGACTAGCGGGAGTGGGAAGACCCAGTACTTC	CASSLTSGSGKTQYF
TRBV12-3/TRBV12-4	TRBJ2-1	many	TRBD2	TGTGCCAGCAGTTTGGGGGTTGGACTAGCGGGGGGCAATGAGCAGTTCTTC	CASSLGVGLAGGNEQFF
TRBV7-2	TRBJ2-7	many	TRBD2	TGTGCCAGCAGCTTAGAGTCCGGGGGGACTAGCGGCAGTTACTACGAGCAGTACTTC	CASSLESGGTSGSYYEQYF
TRBV19	TRBJ2-1	NA	NA	TGTGCCAGTAGTTATCGGGTGGCCGGCAATGAGCAGTTCTTC	CASSYRVAGNEQFF
TRBV5-1	TRBJ1-2	NA	NA	TGCGCCAGCAGCTTGGGGCGGGAGCAGAGGGGCTACACCTTC	CASSLGREQRGYTF
TRBV12-3/TRBV12-4	TRBJ2-1	medium-sized	NA	TGTGCCAGCAGTCCTCCGGGACGGTCCTCGGGAAATGAGCAGTTCTTC	CASSPPGRSSGNEQFF
TRBV12-3/TRBV12-4	TRBJ1-3	many	NA	TGTGCCAGCAGTCCCACCGGGCAGTTGGTAAACACCATATATTTT	CASSPTGQLVNTIYF
TRBV6-1	TRBJ1-2	many	NA	TGTGCCAGCAGTGAGAAGAGACGGGAGCCAAACTATGGCTACACCTTC	CASSEKRREPNYGYTF
TRBV30	TRBJ1-2	many	TRBD1	TGTGCCTGGACCGCAGGGGGGTATTATGGCTACACCTTC	CAWTAGGYYGYTF
TRBV2	TRBJ1-4	many	NA	TGTGCCAGCAGTTGGGACGGTAATGAAAAACTGTTTTTT	CASSWDGNEKLFF
TRBV27	TRBJ2-7	many	NA	TGTGCCAGCAGTTTATTAGAGGCCCCTCACGAGCAGTACTTC	CASSLLEAPHEQYF
TRBV3-1	TRBJ1-1	many	TRBD1	TGTGCCAGCAGCCAGAACAGGGGTGAAGCTTTCTTT	CASSQNRGEAFF
TRBV27	TRBJ2-7	many	TRBD1	TGTGCCAGCAGTTTCCGGGGACAGTTCTACGAGCAGTACTTC	CASSFRGQFYEQYF
TRBV6-2/TRBV6-3	TRBJ1-5	many	NA	TGTGCCAGCAGTTACCGACAGGTCAATCAGCCCCAGCATTTT	CASSYRQVNQPQHF
TRBV11-2	TRBJ2-1	NA	TRBD2	TGTGCCAGCAGCTTGCGGACTAGCATCAATGAGCAGTTCTTC	CASSLRTSINEQFF
TRBV9	TRBJ2-7	few	TRBD2	TGTGCCAGCAGCGTACTAGCGGACTCCTACGAGCAGTACTTC	CASSVLADSYEQYF
TRBV7-9	TRBJ1-1	many	NA	TGTGCCAGCAGCTCTGGATTCATGAACACTGAAGCTTTCTTT	CASSSGFMNTEAFF
TRBV6-2/TRBV6-3	TRBJ2-1	many	TRBD2	TGTGCCAGCAGTAGGACTAGCGTCAACAATGAGCAGTTCTTC	CASSRTSVNNEQFF